Each of the 32 T cell receptor beta chains below was sequenced from the same sample in a study of post-analysis software for immune sequencing data. Study-wide results and caveats: Five TRBV segments, including TRBV5-6, TRBV5-1 and TRBV20-1, were more frequent in patients than controls.

cDNA libraries for TCR beta contained unique molecular identifiers. TCRdb re-derived calls from the PCR reads in MiXCR, one entry per CDR3 protein. The sample consists of over 250,000 distinct CDR3 sequences, 35% to 40% of them appearing once. Their cognate antigens are unknown. The sample taken for sequencing was blood. These receptors originate from a girl aged 10 to 17 with multiple sclerosis.

This clonotype was seen only once. The chain combines TRBV29-1 with TRBJ2-7, with D possibly being TRBD2 (6 bases). The CDR3 has 13 residues. With 5 bases removed from V and 8 bases from J, the gap between germline ends came to 19 bases. The V gene's germline CDR1 is SQVTM and CDR2 ANQGSEA. Here the CDR3 DNA reads TGCAGCGTTCAAAGAGGGACTGGGAGGCAGCAGTACTTC. Translating it yields CSVQRGTGRQQYF.

This chain joins TRBV14 and TRBJ2-7, with a possible D match to TRBD2 (5 bases). The CDR3 consists of 14 residues. Per the germline V gene, CDR1 is SGHDN and CDR2 is FVKESK. V was trimmed by 1 base and J by 6 bases, leaving 13 bases between them. The CDR3 DNA reads as TGTGCCAGCAGCCAAGGCCTTACCCGGGGCGAGCAGTACTTC. Amino acids: CASSQGLTRGEQYF. The full variable domain, completed using reference TRBV14 and TRBJ2-7, is EAGVTQFPSHSVIEKGQTVTLRCDPISGHDNLYWYRRVMGKEIKFLLHFVKESKQDESGMPNNRFLAERTGGTYSTLKVQPAELEDSGVYFCASSQGLTRGEQYFGPGTRLTVT.

Many counts were recorded for this clonotype. The genes are TRBV7-3 and TRBJ1-2; D unresolved. The CDR3 runs to 17 residues. Trimming left V 0 bases short and J 0 bases short, with 14 bases between. Germline lookup yields CDR1 SGHTA and CDR2 FQGTGA. The CDR3 DNA sequence: TGTGCCAGCAGCTTAACTTACGCGACGGAAGCTAACTATGGCTACACCTTC. Its translation is CASSLTYATEANYGYTF.

Regarding this clonotype: A read error may be the cause here, since a much bigger clone is one base away. The J gene is TRBJ2-7, the V gene TRBV3-1; TRBD2 matches 10 bases. Looked up from germline, CDR1 is LGHDT and CDR2 is YNNKEL (reference sequence). The CDR3 runs 15 residues. CDR3 loop: CTSSQRETSGLTQYF. CDR3 sequence (DNA): TGTACCAGCAGCCAACGCGAGACTAGCGGGCTTACCCAGTACTTC.

This chain connects TRBV7-8 to TRBJ2-7; tentatively, D is TRBD2 (7 bases). The J call could be wrong; TRBJ2-5 is a better fit for the DNA end. The CDR3 is 14 amino acids. From germline, CDR1 is SGHVS and CDR2 FQNEAQ. This CDR3 is CASSPGGRRETQYF. DNA for the CDR3: TGTGCCAGCAGCCCGGGGGGCCGGCGAGAGACCCAGTACTTC.

This clonotype was found a few times. The chain links TRBV28 to TRBJ1-1, with D possibly being TRBD1 (6 bases). V was cut by 6 bases and J by 6 bases, with 11 bases left in between. Germline V gives CDR1 MDHEN, CDR2 SYDVKM. CDR3 length equals 12 residues. The CDR3, as DNA: TGTGCCAGCAGCCAGGGACACCCTGAAGCTTTCTTT. This translates into CASSQGHPEAFF.

This chain uses TRBV20-1 with TRBJ2-3; 10 bases match TRBD2. Germline trimming cut 3 bases from V and 6 bases from J; bases unmatched to any gene: 9. Germline V lookup: CDR1 DFQATT, CDR2 SNEGSKA (reference sequence). The CDR3 has 15 residues. CDR3 amino acids: CSASLWGTSEDTQYF. The DNA for the CDR3 is TGCAGTGCTAGCCTTTGGGGGACTAGCGAGGATACGCAGTATTTT.

This clonotype came up many times. The V gene is TRBV25-1, the J gene TRBJ2-3, with 7 bases fitting TRBD1. V shed 3 bases, J shed 3 bases, and the junction held 6 bases outside the gene matches. The CDR3 totals 15 residues. Germline V gene lookup returns CDR1 MGHDK and CDR2 SYGVNS. The CDR3, as DNA: TGTGCCAGCAGTGACACAGGGGAGAGTACAGATACGCAGTATTTT. Residues: CASSDTGESTDTQYF.

This clonotype has more than one count but fewer than ten. The chain combines TRBV20-1 with TRBJ2-7; possibly TRBD2 for D (5 bases). Germline CDR1 and CDR2: DFQATT and SNEGSKA (reference sequence). The germline V and J ends were trimmed by 0 bases and 9 bases, with 15 bases remaining between them. The CDR3 is 13 amino acids. CDR3 bases: TGCAGTGCTAGAGATGACCTCAAGGCGGGGCAGTACTTC. This codes for CSARDDLKAGQYF.

The chain links TRBV20-1 to TRBJ2-5; no firm D call. The CDR3 is 13 residues long. Deletions cut 0 bases from V and 0 bases from J, with 5 bases between. The germline V gene encodes CDR1 DFQATT and CDR2 SNEGSKA (reference sequence). Written as DNA, the CDR3 is TGCAGTGCTAGAGATAGTAACCAAGAGACCCAGTACTTC. This translates into CSARDSNQETQYF.

This clonotype was counted ten times or more. The V gene is TRBV9, the J gene TRBJ2-1, with 9 nucleotides matching TRBD2. Germline V gene lookup returns CDR1 SGDLS and CDR2 YYNGEE. The CDR3 is 15 residues long. J lost 7 bases, V lost 4 bases, and 9 bases had no gene match. The chain's CDR3 is CASSPRPSGGNEQFF. CDR3 bases: TGTGCCAGCAGCCCGAGGCCCAGCGGGGGGAATGAGCAGTTCTTC.

The chain carries TRBV4-1 and TRBJ1-4, with 7 bases fitting TRBD1. The CDR3 extends over 17 amino acids. Trimming took 4 bases from V and 2 from J; bases not matched to a gene: 10. Germline V CDR1 and CDR2: MGHRA, YSYEKL. The CDR3 coding sequence is TGCGCCAGCAGCCGGCCTACAACGGGACAGACTAATGAAAAACTGTTTTTT. It codes for CASSRPTTGQTNEKLFF.

This clonotype has ten or more counts. V is TRBV5-1 and J is TRBJ1-2; D gene unclear. With 4 bases removed from V and 5 bases from J, the gap between germline ends came to 15 bases. In germline, CDR1 is SGHRS, CDR2 YFSETQ. There are 14 residues in the CDR3. The CDR3 nucleotides are TGCGCCAGCAGCCTAGAGGACCCGGGGTATGGCTACACCTTC. The encoded protein is CASSLEDPGYGYTF.

This clonotype was seen a few times. A single base separates this from a much larger clone, so it may be a read error. The gene calls are TRBV20-1 and TRBJ2-5; D possibly matches TRBD1 or TRBD2 (5 bases each). CDR1 and CDR2 from the germline V gene are DFQATT and SNEGSKA (reference sequence). V lost 7 bases, J lost 11 bases, and 20 bases lay in between. The CDR3 length is 12 residues. The CDR3 region has the DNA TGCAGTGTAGCCGAGGGGTACAATGAGCAGTACTTC. Encoded protein: CSVAEGYNEQYF.

Note on this clonotype: A much larger clone sits a single nucleotide away, making a read error possible. The CDR3 does not close with the conserved phenylalanine or tryptophan, likely indicating a read error. The gene calls are TRBV3-1 and TRBJ2-7, with D perhaps TRBD1 (5 bases). Germline-derived CDR1 and CDR2 are LGHDT and YNNKEL (reference sequence). This CDR3 is 13 amino acids long. The CDR3 loop is CAFQGLGSYEQYL. CDR3 DNA sequence: TGTGCGTTTCAGGGCTTGGGCTCCTACGAGCAGTACTTG.

As for this clonotype: The conserved phenylalanine or tryptophan is not found at the CDR3 terminus, so this likely reflects a read error. The V gene is TRBV24-1, the J gene TRBJ2-2; weak D call: TRBD1 (5 bases). V was cut by 2 bases and J by 0 bases, with 9 bases left in between. The CDR3 covers 16 residues. Germline loops: CDR1 KGHDR, CDR2 SFDVKD. The CDR3 DNA follows: TGTGCCACCAGTGATTCAGGGCTCGCGAACACCGGGGAGCTGTTTTCT. Encoded protein: CATSDSGLANTGELFS.

This clonotype was seen a few times. The rearrangement uses TRBV5-1 and TRBJ2-2; 7 bases agree with TRBD2. The CDR3 loop spans 16 amino acids. Germline CDR1 SGHRS, CDR2 YFSETQ. V shed 6 bases and J 1 base; nucleotides not matched to a gene: 9. The chain's CDR3 is CASIAGEALNTGELFF. CDR3 nucleotide sequence: TGCGCCAGCATCGCGGGGGAGGCCCTGAACACCGGGGAGCTGTTTTTT.

There are many counts of this clonotype. The gene calls are TRBV10-2 and TRBJ1-6; the D is unclear. V was cut by 6 bases and J by 9 bases, with 12 bases left in between. Germline V gives CDR1 WSHSY, CDR2 SAAADI. The CDR3 spans 13 residues. Here the CDR3 reads CASRREVASPLHF. CDR3 DNA sequence: TGCGCCAGCAGGAGGGAAGTGGCTTCACCCCTCCACTTT.

This clonotype was observed at least ten times. The J gene is TRBJ2-5, the V gene TRBV6-1, with a weak D call TRBD2 (7 bases). The germline V gene has CDR1 MNHNS and CDR2 SASEGT. This CDR3 is 15 amino acids long. V shed 6 bases and J shed 5 bases, with 19 bases lying between them. The CDR3 here is CASSDVAEGGETQYF. CDR3 nucleotides: TGTGCCAGCAGCGATGTGGCGGAGGGGGGGGAGACCCAGTACTTC.

This clonotype appeared many times. The chain is built from TRBV2 and TRBJ2-1; 9 nucleotides line up with TRBD2. CDR3 length: 17 residues. In germline, CDR1 is SNHLY, CDR2 FYNNEI. V lost 6 bases and J lost 7; bases outside the gene matches: 16. The CDR3 DNA is TGTGCCAGCAGGGAACCATCCGAGCGGGGGGTGTTGAATGAGCAGTTCTTC. The encoded protein is CASREPSERGVLNEQFF.

In nucleotides, the CDR3 is TGTGCCAGCAAGGAGCTGAGCTCCTACAATGAGCAGTACTTC. Residues: CASKELSSYNEQYF. This chain links TRBV6-2 or TRBV6-3 with TRBJ2-7; D remains ambiguous. V was cut by 7 bases and J by 7 bases, with 20 bases left in between. The CDR3 runs to 14 residues. Germline-derived CDR1 and CDR2 are MNHEY and SVGEGT.

This chain links TRBV29-1 with TRBJ2-3, with TRBD2 as a possible D gene (6 bases). CDR3 length equals 14 residues. V lost 3 bases and J lost 5, with 15 bases in between. The V gene's germline CDR1 is SQVTM and CDR2 ANQGSEA. This CDR3 reads CSVDAEGRKDTQYF. CDR3 nucleotides: TGCAGCGTTGATGCGGAGGGGCGTAAAGATACGCAGTATTTT.

The chain uses TRBV25-1 and TRBJ1-2, with D uncertain. V lost 1 base, J lost 4 bases, and 7 bases lay in between. The germline V gene has CDR1 MGHDK and CDR2 SYGVNS. CDR3 length equals 13 residues. The CDR3 DNA reads TGTGCCAGCAGTGAATCCCGAGGCTATGGCTACACCTTC. Its translation is CASSESRGYGYTF.

The chain is built from TRBV20-1 and TRBJ1-2; 8 bases are shared with TRBD1. The CDR3 has 15 residues. CDR1 is DFQATT and CDR2 is SNEGSKA in the germline V gene (reference sequence). V was clipped by 6 bases and J by 6 bases; unmatched bases: 15. CDR3 in amino acids: CSAGSVGQGIHGYTF. Written as DNA, the CDR3 is TGCAGTGCCGGGAGTGTCGGACAGGGAATCCATGGCTACACCTTC.

This clonotype occurred many times. J is TRBJ2-1 and V is TRBV5-1, with a possible D match to TRBD2 (6 bases). The CDR3 has 15 residues. CDR1 is SGHRS and CDR2 is YFSETQ in the germline V gene. Trimming stripped 0 bases from V and 4 bases from J, with 11 bases between. The CDR3 is CASSLVAALYNEQFF. Written as DNA, the CDR3 is TGCGCCAGCAGCTTGGTAGCGGCCCTTTACAATGAGCAGTTCTTC.

The chain links TRBV7-2 to TRBJ2-4, with TRBD2 matching 14 bases. The J call could be wrong; TRBJ2-5 is a better fit for the DNA end. CDR1 and CDR2 (germline): SGHTA, FQGNSA. The CDR3 is 16 amino acids. The CDR3 coding sequence is TGTGCCAGCATCCCAGGGACTAGCGGGGGCCAAGAGACCCAGTACTTC. Amino acids: CASIPGTSGGQETQYF.

V is TRBV28 and J is TRBJ2-7; 11 bases match TRBD1. This CDR3 region has 15 residues. V was clipped by 6 bases and J by 6 bases; unmatched bases: 10. Germline V gene data show CDR1 as MDHEN and CDR2 as SYDVKM. The CDR3 region is CASSKGTGGPREQYF. The CDR3 DNA reads TGTGCCAGCAGCAAGGGGACAGGGGGTCCGCGCGAGCAGTACTTC.

In this sample, this clonotype turned up many times. The V gene is TRBV2, the J gene TRBJ2-1; 8 nucleotides match TRBD2. The CDR3 runs 12 residues. V gave up 6 bases and J gave up 7 bases; unmatched junction bases: 2. Germline V CDR1 and CDR2: SNHLY, FYNNEI. In nucleotides, the CDR3 is TGTGCCAGCAGCCGGGGGGGTAATGAGCAGTTCTTC. This sequence encodes CASSRGGNEQFF. The whole variable domain, filled in from reference TRBV2 and TRBJ2-1, reads EPEVTQTPSHQVTQMGQEVILRCVPISNHLYFYWYRQILGQKVEFLVSFYNNEISEKSEIFDDQFSVERPDGSNFTLKIRSTKLEDSAMYFCASSRGGNEQFFGPGTRLTVL.

There are a few counts of this clonotype. V gene TRBV9 combines with J gene TRBJ2-1; a possible D gene is TRBD2 (5 bases). The CDR3 has 16 amino acids. V was pared by 2 bases and J by 0 bases, with 12 bases between. Germline V gene data show CDR1 as SGDLS and CDR2 as YYNGEE. Here the CDR3 DNA reads TGTGCCAGCAGCGTTTTAGCGTACAGCTCCTACAATGAGCAGTTCTTC. It codes for CASSVLAYSSYNEQFF. Complete variable domain (other parts from reference TRBV9 and TRBJ2-1): DSGVTQTPKHLITATGQRVTLRCSPRSGDLSVYWYQQSLDQGLQFLIQYYNGEERAKGNILERFSAQQFPDLHSELNLSSLELGDSALYFCASSVLAYSSYNEQFFGPGTRLTVL.

A note on this clonotype: At one of its ends the junction is not consistent with the germline gene, which may arise from a read error. V is TRBV15 and J is TRBJ2-3, with D possibly matching TRBD1 (5 bases). The germline V gene encodes CDR1 LNHNV and CDR2 YYDKDF (reference sequence). The CDR3 sequence is 16 residues long. The CDR3 DNA sequence: TGTGCCACCAGCGGAGATGGGGCAGTGCAGACAGATACGCAGTATTTT. It specifies CATSGDGAVQTDTQYF.

Details on this clonotype: Compared with germline, one end of the junction differs, possibly owing to a read error. The J gene is TRBJ2-2, the V gene TRBV20-1; 7 bases map to TRBD2. Germline V gene lookup returns CDR1 DFQATT and CDR2 SNEGSKA (reference sequence). This CDR3 region has 14 residues. The CDR3 reads CSAGPGLYTGERFF. The CDR3 coding sequence is TGTAGTGCTGGGCCGGGACTATACACCGGGGAGCGGTTTTTT.

This clonotype appeared many times. The gene calls are TRBV9 and TRBJ2-5; 11 nucleotides match TRBD1. The germline gives CDR1 SGDLS, CDR2 YYNGEE. The V segment lost 4 bases and the J segment 4 bases; nucleotides outside the gene matches: 6. The CDR3 extends over 15 amino acids. In DNA, the CDR3 is TGTGCCAGCAGCCCCGGACAGGGGGCCTTAGAGACCCAGTACTTC. Encoded protein: CASSPGQGALETQYF.